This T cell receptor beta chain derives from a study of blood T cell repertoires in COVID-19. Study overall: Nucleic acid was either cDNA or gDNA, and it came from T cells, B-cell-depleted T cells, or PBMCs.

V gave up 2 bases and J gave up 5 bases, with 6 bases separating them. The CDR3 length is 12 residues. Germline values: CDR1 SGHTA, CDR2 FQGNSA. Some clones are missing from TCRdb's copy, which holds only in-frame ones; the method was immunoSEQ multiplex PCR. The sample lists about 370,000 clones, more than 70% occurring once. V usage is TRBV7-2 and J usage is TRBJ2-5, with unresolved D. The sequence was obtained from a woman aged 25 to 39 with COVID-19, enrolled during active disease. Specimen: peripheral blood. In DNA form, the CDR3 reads TGTGCCAGCAGCTTAATCCGTGAGACCCAGTACTTC. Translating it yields CASSLIRETQYF.